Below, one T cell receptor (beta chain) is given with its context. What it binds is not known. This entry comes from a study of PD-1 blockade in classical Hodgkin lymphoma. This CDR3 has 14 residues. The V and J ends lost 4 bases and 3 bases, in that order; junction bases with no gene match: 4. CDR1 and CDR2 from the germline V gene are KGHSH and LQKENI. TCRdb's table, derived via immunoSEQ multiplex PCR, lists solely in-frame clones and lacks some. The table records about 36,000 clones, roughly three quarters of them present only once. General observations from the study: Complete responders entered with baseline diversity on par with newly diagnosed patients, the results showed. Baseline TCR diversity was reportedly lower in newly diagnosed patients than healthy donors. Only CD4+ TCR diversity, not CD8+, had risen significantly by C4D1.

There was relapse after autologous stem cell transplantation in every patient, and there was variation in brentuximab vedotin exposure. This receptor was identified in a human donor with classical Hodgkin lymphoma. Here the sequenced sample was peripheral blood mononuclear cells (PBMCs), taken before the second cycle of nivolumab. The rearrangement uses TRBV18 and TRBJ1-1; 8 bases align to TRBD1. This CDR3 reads CASSHRGLYTEAFF. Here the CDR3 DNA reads TGTGCCAGCTCACACAGGGGGTTGTACACTGAAGCTTTCTTT.